This TCR beta chain was identified in a study of cytomegalovirus exposure and HLA in healthy donors. General study points: Relative to equally common others, HLA-associated TCR beta chains showed greater clonal expansion in a later analysis.

PCR amplification relied on 60 Vbeta primers (plus 13 Jbeta primers). The assay was immunoSEQ multiplex PCR, and TCRdb's table has in-frame clones only and misses some. The sample lists fewer than 250,000 clones; more than 60% were seen once. The V gene lost 5 bases and the J gene lost 0 bases, with 11 bases spanning the gap. Germline V gene data show CDR1 as LNHDA and CDR2 as SQIVND (reference sequence). This CDR3 contains 14 residues. As to this clone: Its antigen remains unknown.

The sequencing input was PBMCs. This chain connects TRBV19 to TRBJ2-7; TRBD2 might be the D (5 bases). The TCR sequence derives from a girl under 10 years old in good health and CMV-seronegative. The CDR3 is CASSAGVNSYEQYF. The CDR3 coding sequence is TGTGCCAGTAGTGCCGGGGTCAACTCCTACGAGCAGTACTTC.